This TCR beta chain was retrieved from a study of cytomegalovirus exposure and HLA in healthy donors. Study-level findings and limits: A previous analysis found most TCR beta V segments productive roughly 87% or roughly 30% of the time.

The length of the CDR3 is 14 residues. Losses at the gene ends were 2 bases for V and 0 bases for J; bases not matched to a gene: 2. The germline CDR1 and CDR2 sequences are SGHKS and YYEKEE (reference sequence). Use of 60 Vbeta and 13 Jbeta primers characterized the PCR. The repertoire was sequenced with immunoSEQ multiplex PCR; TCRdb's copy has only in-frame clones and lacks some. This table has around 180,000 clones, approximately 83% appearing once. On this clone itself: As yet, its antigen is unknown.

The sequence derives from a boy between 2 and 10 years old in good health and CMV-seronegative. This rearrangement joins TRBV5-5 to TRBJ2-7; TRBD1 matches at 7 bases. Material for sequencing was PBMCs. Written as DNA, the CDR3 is TGTGCCAGCAGCTTCGCAGGGGGCTCCTACGAGCAGTACTTC. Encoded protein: CASSFAGGSYEQYF.